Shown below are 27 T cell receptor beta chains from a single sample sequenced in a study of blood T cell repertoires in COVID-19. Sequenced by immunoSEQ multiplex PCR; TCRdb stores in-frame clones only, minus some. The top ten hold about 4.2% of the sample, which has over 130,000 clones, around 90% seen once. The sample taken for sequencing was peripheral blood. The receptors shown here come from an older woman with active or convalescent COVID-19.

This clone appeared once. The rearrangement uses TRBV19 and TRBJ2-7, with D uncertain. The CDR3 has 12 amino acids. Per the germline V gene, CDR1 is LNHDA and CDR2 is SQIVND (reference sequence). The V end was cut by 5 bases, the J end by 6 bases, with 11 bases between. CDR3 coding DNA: TGTGCCAGTAGTCCCTTGGGCAGCGAGCAGTACTTC. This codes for CASSPLGSEQYF. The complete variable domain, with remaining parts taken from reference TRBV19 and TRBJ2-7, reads DGGITQSPKYLFRKEGQNVTLSCEQNLNHDAMYWYRQDPGQGLRLIYYSQIVNDFQKGDIAEGYSVSREKKESFPLTVTSAQKNPTAFYLCASSPLGSEQYFGPGTRLTVT.

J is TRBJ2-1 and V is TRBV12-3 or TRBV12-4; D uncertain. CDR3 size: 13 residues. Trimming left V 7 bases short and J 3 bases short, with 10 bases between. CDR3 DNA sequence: TGTGCCAGCACCCCGGGTCTCTACAATGAGCAGTTCTTC. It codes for CASTPGLYNEQFF.

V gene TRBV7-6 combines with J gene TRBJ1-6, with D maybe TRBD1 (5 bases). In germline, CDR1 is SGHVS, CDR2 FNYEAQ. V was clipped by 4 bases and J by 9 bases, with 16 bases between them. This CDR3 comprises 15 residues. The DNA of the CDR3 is TGTGCCAGCAGCTCCGACAGTCAATCTCCTTCACCCCTCCACTTT. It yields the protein CASSSDSQSPSPLHF.

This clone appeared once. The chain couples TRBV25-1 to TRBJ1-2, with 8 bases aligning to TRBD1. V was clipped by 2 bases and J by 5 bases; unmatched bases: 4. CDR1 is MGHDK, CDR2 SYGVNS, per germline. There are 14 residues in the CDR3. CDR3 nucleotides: TGTGCCAGCAGTGAACCCCGGACAGGGTATGGCTACACCTTC. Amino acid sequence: CASSEPRTGYGYTF.

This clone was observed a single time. The CDR3 nucleotides are TGTGCCAGCAGCACCCGAACAGGGTCCAATAATTCACCCCTCCACTTT. As protein: CASSTRTGSNNSPLHF. The chain has TRBV9 and TRBJ1-6; possible D gene TRBD1, 6 bases. This CDR3 is 16 amino acids long. V dropped 4 bases and J dropped 5 bases, with 16 bases sitting between them. CDR1 is SGDLS and CDR2 is YYNGEE in the germline V gene.

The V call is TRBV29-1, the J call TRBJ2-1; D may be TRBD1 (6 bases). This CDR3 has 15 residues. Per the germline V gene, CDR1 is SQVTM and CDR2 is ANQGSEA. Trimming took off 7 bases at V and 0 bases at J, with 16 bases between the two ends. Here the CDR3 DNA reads TGCAGCGCCTCATCAGGGGCATTCTCCTACAATGAGCAGTTCTTC. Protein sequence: CSASSGAFSYNEQFF.

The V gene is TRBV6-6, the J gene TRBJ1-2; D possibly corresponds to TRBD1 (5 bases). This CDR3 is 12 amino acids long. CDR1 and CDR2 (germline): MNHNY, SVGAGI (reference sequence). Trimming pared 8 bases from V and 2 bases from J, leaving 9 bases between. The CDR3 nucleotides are TGTGCCAGCCTCCCAGGGAACTATGGCTACACCTTC. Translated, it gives CASLPGNYGYTF.

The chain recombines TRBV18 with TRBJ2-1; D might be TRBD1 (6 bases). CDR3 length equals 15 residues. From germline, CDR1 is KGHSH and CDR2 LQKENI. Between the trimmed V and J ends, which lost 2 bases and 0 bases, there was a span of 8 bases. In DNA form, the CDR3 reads TGTGCCAGCTCACCATCACAGGGCTCCTACAATGAGCAGTTCTTC. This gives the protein CASSPSQGSYNEQFF.

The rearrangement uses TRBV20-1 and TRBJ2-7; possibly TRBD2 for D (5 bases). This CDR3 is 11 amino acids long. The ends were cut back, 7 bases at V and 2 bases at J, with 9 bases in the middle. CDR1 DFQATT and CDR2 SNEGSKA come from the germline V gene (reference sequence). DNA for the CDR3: TGCAGTGTCGGGAATACCTACGAGCAGTACTTC. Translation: CSVGNTYEQYF.

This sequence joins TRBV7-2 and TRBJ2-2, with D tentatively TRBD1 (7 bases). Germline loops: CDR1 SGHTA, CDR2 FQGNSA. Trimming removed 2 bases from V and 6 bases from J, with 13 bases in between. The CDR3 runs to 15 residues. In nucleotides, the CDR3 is TGTGCCAGCAGCTTATCCGGCAGGGGGGCCGGGGAGCTGTTTTTT. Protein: CASSLSGRGAGELFF.

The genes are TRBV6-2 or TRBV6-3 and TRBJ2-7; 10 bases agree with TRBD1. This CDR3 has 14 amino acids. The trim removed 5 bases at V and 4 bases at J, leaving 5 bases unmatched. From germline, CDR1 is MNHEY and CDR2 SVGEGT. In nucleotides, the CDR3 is TGTGCCAGCAGTGAGACAGGGGGCGAGTACGAGCAGTACTTC. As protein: CASSETGGEYEQYF.

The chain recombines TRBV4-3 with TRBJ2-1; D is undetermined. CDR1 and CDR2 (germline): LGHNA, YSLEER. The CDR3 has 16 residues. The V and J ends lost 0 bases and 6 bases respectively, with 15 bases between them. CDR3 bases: TGCGCCAGCAGCCAAGATTCTAACTTCCCCGCCAATGAGCAGTTCTTC. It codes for CASSQDSNFPANEQFF.

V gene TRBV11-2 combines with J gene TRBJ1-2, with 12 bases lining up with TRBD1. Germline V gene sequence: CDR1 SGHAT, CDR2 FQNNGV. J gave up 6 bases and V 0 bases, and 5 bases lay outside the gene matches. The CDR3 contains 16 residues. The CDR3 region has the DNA TGTGCCAGCAGCTTAGATCTAGGGACAGGGGGCGATGGCTACACCTTC. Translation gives CASSLDLGTGGDGYTF.

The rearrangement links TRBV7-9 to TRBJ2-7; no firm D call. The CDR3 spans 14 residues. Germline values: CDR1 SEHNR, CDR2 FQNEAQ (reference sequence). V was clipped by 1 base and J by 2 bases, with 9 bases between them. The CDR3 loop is CASSLGGQTYEQYF. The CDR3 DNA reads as TGTGCCAGCAGCTTAGGTGGGCAGACCTACGAGCAGTACTTC.

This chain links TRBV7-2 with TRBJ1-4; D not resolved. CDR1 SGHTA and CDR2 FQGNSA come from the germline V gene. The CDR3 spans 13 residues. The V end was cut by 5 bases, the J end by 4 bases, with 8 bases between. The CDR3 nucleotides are TGTGCCAGCAGCCCCGGGTATAATGAAAAACTGTTTTTT. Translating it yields CASSPGYNEKLFF.

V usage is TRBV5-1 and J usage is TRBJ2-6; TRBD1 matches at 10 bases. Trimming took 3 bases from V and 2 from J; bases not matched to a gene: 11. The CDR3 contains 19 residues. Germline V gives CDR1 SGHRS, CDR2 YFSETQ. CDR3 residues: CASSSPGTGAYTGANVLTF. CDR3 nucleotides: TGCGCCAGCAGCTCACCCGGGACAGGGGCTTATACTGGGGCCAACGTCCTGACTTTC.

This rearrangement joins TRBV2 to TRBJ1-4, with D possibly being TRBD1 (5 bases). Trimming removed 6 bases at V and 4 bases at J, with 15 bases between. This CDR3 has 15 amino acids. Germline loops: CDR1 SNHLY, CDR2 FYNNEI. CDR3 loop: CASSSIQGSNEKLFF. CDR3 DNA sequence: TGTGCCAGCAGCTCCATTCAGGGTAGTAATGAAAAACTGTTTTTT.

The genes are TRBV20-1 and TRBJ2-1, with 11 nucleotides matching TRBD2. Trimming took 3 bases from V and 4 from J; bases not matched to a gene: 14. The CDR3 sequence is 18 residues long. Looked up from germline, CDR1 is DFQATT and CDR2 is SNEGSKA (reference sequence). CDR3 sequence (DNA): TGCAGTGCTAGTCGGTCCGGGGCTAGCGGGGGGCCGTACAATGAGCAGTTCTTC. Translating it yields CSASRSGASGGPYNEQFF.

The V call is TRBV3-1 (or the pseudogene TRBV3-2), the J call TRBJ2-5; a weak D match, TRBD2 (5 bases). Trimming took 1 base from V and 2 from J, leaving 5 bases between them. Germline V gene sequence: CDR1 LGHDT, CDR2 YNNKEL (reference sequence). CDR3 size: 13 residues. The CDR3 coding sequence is TGTGCCAGCAGCCAAGCGGGGCAAGAGACCCAGTACTTC. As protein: CASSQAGQETQYF.

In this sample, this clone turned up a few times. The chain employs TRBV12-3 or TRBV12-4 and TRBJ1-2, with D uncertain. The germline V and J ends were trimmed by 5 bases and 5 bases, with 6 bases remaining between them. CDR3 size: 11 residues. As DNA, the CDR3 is TGTGCCAGCAGTCGGACTTATGGCTACACCTTC. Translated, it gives CASSRTYGYTF.

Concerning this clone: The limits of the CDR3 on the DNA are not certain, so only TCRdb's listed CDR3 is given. CDR3 region: CASSSSDRGAFF. The V gene is TRBV28, the J gene TRBJ1-1; TRBD1 reflects the table's D call only, with no check against the DNA. The CDR3 totals 12 residues, both ends included. Germline V gene sequence: CDR1 MDHEN, CDR2 SYDVKM.

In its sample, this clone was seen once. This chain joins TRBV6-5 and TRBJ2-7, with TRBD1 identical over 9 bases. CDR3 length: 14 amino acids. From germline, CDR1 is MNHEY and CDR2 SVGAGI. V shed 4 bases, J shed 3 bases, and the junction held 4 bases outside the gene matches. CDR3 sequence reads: CASSSYRGRYEQYF. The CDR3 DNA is TGTGCCAGCAGTTCCTACAGGGGGCGCTACGAGCAGTACTTC.

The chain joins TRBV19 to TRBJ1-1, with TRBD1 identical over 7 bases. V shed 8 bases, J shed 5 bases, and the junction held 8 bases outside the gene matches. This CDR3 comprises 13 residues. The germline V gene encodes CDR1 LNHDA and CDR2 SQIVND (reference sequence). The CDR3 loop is CASVGGARTEAFF. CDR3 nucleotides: TGTGCCAGTGTAGGGGGCGCGAGAACTGAAGCTTTCTTT.

The CDR3 is CASSIWGQAEGSYEQYF. In nucleotides, the CDR3 is TGTGCCAGTAGTATTTGGGGACAGGCCGAGGGTTCCTACGAGCAGTACTTC. The chain couples TRBV19 to TRBJ2-7; TRBD1 matches at 8 bases. The CDR3 contains 17 residues. CDR1 LNHDA and CDR2 SQIVND come from the germline V gene (reference sequence). With V trimmed by 3 bases and J by 1 base, 11 bases remained unmatched.

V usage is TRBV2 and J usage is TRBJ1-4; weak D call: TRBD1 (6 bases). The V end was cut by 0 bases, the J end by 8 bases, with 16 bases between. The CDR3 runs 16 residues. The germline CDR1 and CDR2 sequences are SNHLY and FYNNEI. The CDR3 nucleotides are TGTGCCAGCAGTGAAGCGCCACAGGGTAGCAGGGAAAAACTGTTTTTT. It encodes CASSEAPQGSREKLFF.

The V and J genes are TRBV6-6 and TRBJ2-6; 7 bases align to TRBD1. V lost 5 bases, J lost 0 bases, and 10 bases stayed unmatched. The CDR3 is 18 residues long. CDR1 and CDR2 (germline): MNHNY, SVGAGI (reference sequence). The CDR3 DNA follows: TGTGCCAGCAGTCCACCGACAGGGATCCCCTCTGGGGCCAACGTCCTGACTTTC. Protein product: CASSPPTGIPSGANVLTF.

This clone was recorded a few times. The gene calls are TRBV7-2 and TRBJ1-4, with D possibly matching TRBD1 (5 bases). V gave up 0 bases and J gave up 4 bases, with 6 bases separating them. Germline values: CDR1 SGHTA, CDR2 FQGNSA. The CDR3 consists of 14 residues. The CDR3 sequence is CASSLAGVNEKLFF. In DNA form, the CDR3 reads TGTGCCAGCAGCTTAGCAGGGGTTAATGAAAAACTGTTTTTT.